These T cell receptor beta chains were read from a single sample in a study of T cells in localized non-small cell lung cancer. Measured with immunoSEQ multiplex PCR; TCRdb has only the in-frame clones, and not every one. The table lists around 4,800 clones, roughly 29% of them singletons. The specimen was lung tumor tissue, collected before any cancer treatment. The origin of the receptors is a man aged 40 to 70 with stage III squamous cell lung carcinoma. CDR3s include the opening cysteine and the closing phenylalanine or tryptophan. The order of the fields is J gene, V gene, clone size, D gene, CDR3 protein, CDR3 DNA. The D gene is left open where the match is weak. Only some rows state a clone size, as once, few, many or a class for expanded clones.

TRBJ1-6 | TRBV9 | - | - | CASSAQVSPLHF | TGTGCCAGCAGCGCACAAGTTTCACCCCTCCACTTT
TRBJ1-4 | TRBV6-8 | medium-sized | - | CASRLTATNEKLFF | TGTGCCAGTCGACTGACAGCAACTAATGAAAAACTGTTTTTT
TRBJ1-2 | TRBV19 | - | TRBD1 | CASSIAPWTGGGGYTF | TGTGCCAGTAGTATAGCCCCTTGGACAGGGGGCGGTGGCTACACCTTC
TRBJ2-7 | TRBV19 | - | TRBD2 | CASSTLLAGRNEQYF | TGTGCCAGTAGTACACTACTAGCGGGGAGGAACGAGCAGTACTTC
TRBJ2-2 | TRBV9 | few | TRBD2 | CASSVLSGGITGELFF | TGTGCCAGCAGCGTCTTAAGCGGGGGGATCACCGGGGAGCTGTTTTTT
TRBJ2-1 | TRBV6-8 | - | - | CASIKGQIGIYNEQFF | TGTGCCAGCATCAAAGGCCAGATCGGAATCTACAATGAGCAGTTCTTC
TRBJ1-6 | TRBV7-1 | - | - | CASSLKVDSPLHF | TGTGCCAGCAGCTTAAAGGTGGATTCACCCCTCCACTTT
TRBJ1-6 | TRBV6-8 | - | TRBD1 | CASSFGQGAGNSPLHF | TGTGCCAGCAGTTTTGGACAGGGGGCTGGGAATTCACCCCTCCACTTT
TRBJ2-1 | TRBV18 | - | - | CASSPPKEVRNNEQFF | TGTGCCAGCTCACCACCGAAAGAAGTACGCAACAATGAGCAGTTCTTC
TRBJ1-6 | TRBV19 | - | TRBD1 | CASSPPGTENSPLHF | TGTGCCAGTAGCCCCCCCGGGACAGAAAATTCACCCCTCCACTTT
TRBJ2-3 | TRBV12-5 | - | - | CASALQGPDTQYF | TGTGCTAGTGCTTTACAGGGTCCAGATACGCAGTATTTT
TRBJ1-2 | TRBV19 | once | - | CASSWGRGWGYTF | TGTGCCAGTAGTTGGGGACGAGGTTGGGGCTACACCTTC
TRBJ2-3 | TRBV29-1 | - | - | CSSRDSTDTQYF | TGCAGCTCTCGGGACTCCACAGATACGCAGTATTTT
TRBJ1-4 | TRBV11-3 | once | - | CASSSRDTPNEKLFF | TGTGCCAGCAGCTCCCGGGACACTCCTAATGAAAAACTGTTTTTT
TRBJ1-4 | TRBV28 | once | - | CASSVGTAEKLFF | TGTGCCAGCAGTGTCGGGACGGCTGAAAAACTGTTTTTT
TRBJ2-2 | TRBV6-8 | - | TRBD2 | CASSSGLAGSGELFF | TGTGCCAGCAGTTCGGGACTAGCGGGGTCCGGGGAGCTGTTTTTT
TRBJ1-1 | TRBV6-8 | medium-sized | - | CASSYSARIIGTEAFF | TGTGCCAGCAGTTACTCGGCTCGTATTATAGGGACTGAAGCTTTCTTT
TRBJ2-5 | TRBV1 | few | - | CASSQERVLRRGASGETQYF | TGCGCCAGCAGCCAAGAAAGGGTGCTTCGGCGGGGGGCCTCTGGGGAGACCCAGTACTTC
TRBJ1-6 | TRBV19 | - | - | CASSIGQAALTLHF | TGTGCCAGTAGTATCGGGCAGGCGGCTTTGACCCTCCACTTT
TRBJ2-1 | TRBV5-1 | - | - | CASRSARLLYNEQFF | TGCGCCAGCAGAAGCGCTAGACTTTTATACAATGAGCAGTTCTTC
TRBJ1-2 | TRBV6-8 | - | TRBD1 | CASRDRGASGYTF | TGTGCCAGCAGGGACAGGGGCGCTTCTGGCTACACCTTC
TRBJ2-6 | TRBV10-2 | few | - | CASSEYGANVLTF | TGCGCCAGCAGTGAGTATGGGGCCAACGTCCTGACTTTC
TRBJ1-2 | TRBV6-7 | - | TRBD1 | CASRTGGTLDGYTF | TGTGCCAGCAGAACAGGGGGCACTTTGGATGGCTACACCTTC
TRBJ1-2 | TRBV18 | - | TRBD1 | CASGRDSYGYTF | TGTGCCAGCGGCCGGGACAGCTATGGCTACACCTTC
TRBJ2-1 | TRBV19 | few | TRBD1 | CASTTPGTVNEQFF | TGTGCCAGTACCACGCCCGGGACAGTCAATGAGCAGTTCTTC
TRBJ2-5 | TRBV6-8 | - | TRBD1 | CASSKDRGWETQYF | TGTGCCAGCAGTAAGGACAGGGGTTGGGAGACCCAGTACTTC
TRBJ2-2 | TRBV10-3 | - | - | CAISERGPPTGELFF | TGTGCCATCAGTGAGCGGGGCCCCCCAACCGGGGAGCTGTTTTTT
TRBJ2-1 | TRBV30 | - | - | CAWSVGVGSYNEQFF | TGTGCCTGGAGTGTGGGGGTGGGCTCCTACAATGAGCAGTTCTTC
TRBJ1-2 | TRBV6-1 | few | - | CASSEAGGPNYGYTF | TGTGCCAGCAGTGAAGCTGGGGGGCCTAACTATGGCTACACCTTC
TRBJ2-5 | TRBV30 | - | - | CAWSESVETQYF | TGTGCCTGGAGTGAGTCGGTTGAGACCCAGTACTTC
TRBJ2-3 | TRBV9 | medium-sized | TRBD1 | CASSPTGADTDTQYF | TGTGCCAGCAGCCCGACAGGGGCCGACACAGATACGCAGTATTTT
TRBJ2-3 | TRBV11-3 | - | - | CASNNYREKGTDTQYF | TGTGCCAGCAACAACTACAGGGAAAAGGGCACAGATACGCAGTATTTT
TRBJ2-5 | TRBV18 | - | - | CASSPLGPPRETQYF | TGTGCCAGCTCACCACTGGGACCGCCGCGTGAGACCCAGTACTTC
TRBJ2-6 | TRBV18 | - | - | CASSLLQTSGANVLTF | TGTGCCAGCTCGCTACTCCAGACCTCTGGGGCCAACGTCCTGACTTTC
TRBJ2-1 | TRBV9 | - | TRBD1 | CASSPRSGQGDAQFF | TGTGCCAGCAGCCCTCGATCCGGACAGGGGGACGCTCAGTTCTTC
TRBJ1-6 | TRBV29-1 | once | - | CSVATGLYNSPLHF | TGCAGCGTCGCAACAGGGCTCTATAATTCACCCCTCCACTTT
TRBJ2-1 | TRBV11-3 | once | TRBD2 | CASSWKGAGEREQFF | TGTGCCAGCAGCTGGAAGGGAGCGGGGGAGCGGGAGCAGTTCTTC
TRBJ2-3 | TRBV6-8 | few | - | CAIRGDSRTDTQYF | TGTGCCATCAGAGGGGACTCGCGCACAGATACGCAGTATTTT
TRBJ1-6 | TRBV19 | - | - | CASSKVGRSNNSPLHF | TGTGCCAGTAGTAAGGTCGGCAGGTCCAATAATTCACCCCTCCACTTT
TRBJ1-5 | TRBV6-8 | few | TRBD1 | CASTAGTDYSNQPQHF | TGTGCCAGCACCGCCGGGACAGACTATAGCAATCAGCCCCAGCATTTT
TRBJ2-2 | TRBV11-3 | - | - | CASSLELLTGELFF | TGTGCCAGCAGCCTCGAGCTCCTCACCGGGGAGCTGTTTTTT
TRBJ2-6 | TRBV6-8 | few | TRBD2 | CASRGLPSGANVLTF | TGTGCCAGCAGGGGACTACCCTCTGGGGCCAACGTCCTGACTTTC
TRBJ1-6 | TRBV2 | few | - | CATADGGTPLHF | TGTGCCACTGCGGACGGGGGAACACCCCTCCACTTT
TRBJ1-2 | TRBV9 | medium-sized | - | CASSVDEEDGYTF | TGTGCCAGCAGCGTAGACGAGGAAGATGGCTACACCTTC
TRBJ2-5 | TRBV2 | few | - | CASQWGVQETQYF | TGTGCCAGTCAATGGGGGGTTCAAGAGACCCAGTACTTC
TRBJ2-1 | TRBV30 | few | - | CAWNGASVNEQFF | TGTGCCTGGAACGGAGCTTCAGTCAATGAGCAGTTCTTC
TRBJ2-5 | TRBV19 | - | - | CASREGQETQYF | TGTGCCAGTAGAGAGGGGCAAGAGACCCAGTACTTC